This T cell receptor (beta chain) was captured in a study of T-cell memory formation after mild COVID-19. Study-wide results and limits: CD4+ contracting clones were mainly CM and EM; CD8+ ones, EMRA. Clones contracting over day 15 to 85 were CD4/CD8 balanced, with later expanders leaning CD4+.

This clonotype was recorded many times. Antigen specificity is unknown. A single record per CDR3 protein comes from TCRdb applying MiXCR to the 5' RACE reads. The sample carries a few hundred thousand distinct CDR3 sequences, less than 25% recorded once. There are 12 residues in the CDR3. The V gene lost 8 bases and the J gene lost 5 bases, with 10 bases spanning the gap. The specimen sequenced was PBMCs or a T cell subset sorted from them (not recorded which). The gene calls are TRBV12-3 or TRBV12-4 and TRBJ1-5; D remains ambiguous. This sequence was found in an adult woman who had mild COVID-19 (a few samples of this study predate the infection). Cell type and time point are not known. The chain's CDR3 is CASSIGYQPQHF. The CDR3 coding sequence is TGTGCCAGCTCTATCGGTTATCAGCCCCAGCATTTT.